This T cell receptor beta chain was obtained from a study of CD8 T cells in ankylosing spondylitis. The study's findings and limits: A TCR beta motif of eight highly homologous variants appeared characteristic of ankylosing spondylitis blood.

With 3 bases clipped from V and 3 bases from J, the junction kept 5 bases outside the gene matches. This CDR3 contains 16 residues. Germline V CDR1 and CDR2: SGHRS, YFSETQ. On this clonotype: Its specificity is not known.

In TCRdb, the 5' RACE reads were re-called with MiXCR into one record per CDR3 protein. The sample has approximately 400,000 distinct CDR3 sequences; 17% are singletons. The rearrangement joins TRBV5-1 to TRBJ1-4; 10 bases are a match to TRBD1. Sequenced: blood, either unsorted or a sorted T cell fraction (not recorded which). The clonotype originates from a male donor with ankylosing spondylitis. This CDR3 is CASSYGQGGANEKLFF. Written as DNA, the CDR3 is TGCGCCAGCAGCTACGGACAGGGGGGGGCTAATGAAAAACTGTTTTTT.